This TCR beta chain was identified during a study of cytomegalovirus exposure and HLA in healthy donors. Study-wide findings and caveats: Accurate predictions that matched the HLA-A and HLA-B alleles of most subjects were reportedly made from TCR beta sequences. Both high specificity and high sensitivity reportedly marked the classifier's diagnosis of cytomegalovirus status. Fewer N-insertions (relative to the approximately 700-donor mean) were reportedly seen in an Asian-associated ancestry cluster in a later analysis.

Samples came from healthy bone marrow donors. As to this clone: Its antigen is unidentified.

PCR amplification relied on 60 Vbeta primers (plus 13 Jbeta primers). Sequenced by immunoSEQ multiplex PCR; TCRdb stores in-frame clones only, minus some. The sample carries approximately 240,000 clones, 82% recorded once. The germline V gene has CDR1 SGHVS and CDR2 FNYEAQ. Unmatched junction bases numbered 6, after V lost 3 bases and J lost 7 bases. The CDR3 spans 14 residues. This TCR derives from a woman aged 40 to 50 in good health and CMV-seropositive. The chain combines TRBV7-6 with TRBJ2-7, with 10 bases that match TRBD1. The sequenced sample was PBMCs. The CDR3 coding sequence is TGTGCCAGCAGCTTGGGACAGGGGAGAGAAGAGCAGTACTTC. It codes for CASSLGQGREEQYF.